This T cell receptor beta chain originates from a study of blood T cells in healthy people across ages. There are a few counts of this clonotype. Antigen unknown. Study-level findings and limits: Estimated diversity that came from one million T cells was considered an underestimate.

PCR was performed a second time for about 7 to 11 cycles using a sample-barcoded 5' primer and a J-beta primer mix. TCRdb called the 5' RACE reads again in MiXCR, with one record for every CDR3 protein. The sample has 1.5 million or so distinct CDR3 sequences, roughly 40% seen once. Unmatched junction bases numbered 5, after V lost 2 bases and J lost 7 bases. From germline, CDR1 is DFQATT and CDR2 SNEGSKA (reference sequence). This CDR3 contains 14 residues. This clonotype was obtained from a woman aged 18 to 35 in good health. The V call is TRBV20-1, the J call TRBJ2-1; 10 positions agree with TRBD2. The sample consisted of blood. The DNA for the CDR3 is TGCAGTGCTAGATTAGCGGGAGGAGGGAATGAGCAGTTCTTC. The encoded protein is CSARLAGGGNEQFF.